This T cell receptor (beta chain) was observed in a study of Ad26.COV2.S vaccination and SARS-CoV-2 variants. Data came from immunoSEQ multiplex PCR; TCRdb stores just in-frame clones and leaves some out. The sample contains around 400,000 clones, 90% of which appear only once. This sample's treatment: some 19 received Ad26.COV2.S at low or high dose, single or two shots; 5 received placebo; per-sample allocation not given. All samples were drawn on day 63, counting from the first vaccine or placebo injection. CDR1 is SGHNT, CDR2 YENEEA, per germline. Trimming cost V 5 bases and J 2 bases, with 11 bases left between them. CDR3 length: 14 amino acids.

The input for sequencing was peripheral blood, taken in a trial of Ad26.COV2.S vaccine versus placebo. The chain has TRBV11-3 and TRBJ2-3; possible D gene TRBD2, 5 bases. The receptor was derived from a person aged 18-65 years who received the Ad26.COV2.S COVID-19 vaccine or a placebo. The CDR3 loop reads CASSPRGFTDTQYF. Written as DNA, the CDR3 is TGTGCCAGCAGCCCACGGGGTTTCACAGATACGCAGTATTTT.